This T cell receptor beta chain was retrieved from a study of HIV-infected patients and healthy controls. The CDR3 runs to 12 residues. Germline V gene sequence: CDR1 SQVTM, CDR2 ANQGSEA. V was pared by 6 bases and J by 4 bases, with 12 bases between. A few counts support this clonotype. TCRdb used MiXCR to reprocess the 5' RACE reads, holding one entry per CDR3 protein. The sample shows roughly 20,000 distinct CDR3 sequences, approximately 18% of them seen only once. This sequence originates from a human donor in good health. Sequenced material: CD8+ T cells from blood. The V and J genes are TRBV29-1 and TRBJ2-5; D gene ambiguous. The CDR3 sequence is CSVVGLGETQYF. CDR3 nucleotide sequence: TGCAGCGTCGTCGGGCTAGGAGAGACCCAGTACTTC.